Following are 14 T cell receptor beta chains from one sample sequenced in a study of cytomegalovirus exposure and HLA in healthy donors. The protocol was immunoSEQ multiplex PCR, while the TCRdb copy is restricted to in-frame clones and leaves out a portion. Altogether some 170,000 clones are present, 87% being singletons, with the ten largest covering 1.4%. The material sequenced was PBMCs. All receptors derive from a woman aged 25 to 39 in good health and CMV-seronegative.

This chain links TRBV4-2 with TRBJ2-1; tentative D call: TRBD1 (7 bases). Germline CDR1 and CDR2: LGHNA and YNFKEQ. Trimming left V 0 bases short and J 7 bases short, with 22 bases between. The CDR3 contains 18 residues. For the CDR3, the DNA is TGTGCCAGCAGCCAAGAGCTCACCGGCGGGGCAGGGGGTAATGAGCAGTTCTTC. It yields the protein CASSQELTGGAGGNEQFF.

The rearrangement links TRBV2 to TRBJ1-6; the D gene is possibly TRBD1 (5 bases). Germline loops: CDR1 SNHLY, CDR2 FYNNEI. The CDR3 length is 15 residues. Trimming stripped 8 bases from V and 6 bases from J, with 17 bases between. The CDR3 sequence is CASCWEDTSNSPLHF. CDR3 in DNA: TGTGCCAGCTGCTGGGAGGACACGAGTAATTCACCCCTCCACTTT.

CDR3 in DNA: TGCGCCAGCAGCCAAGTTCCCCATCGGACAGGGACACTAATCTTCTATGGCTACACCTTC. It encodes CASSQVPHRTGTLIFYGYTF. The chain recombines TRBV4-3 with TRBJ1-2, with 8 bases lining up with TRBD1. The V and J ends lost 1 base and 4 bases, in that order; junction bases with no gene match: 20. The CDR3 extends over 20 amino acids. CDR1 and CDR2 (germline): LGHNA, YSLEER.

The chain uses TRBV2 and TRBJ2-4; 7 bases are a match to TRBD1. Germline V lookup: CDR1 SNHLY, CDR2 FYNNEI. This CDR3 contains 11 residues. Trimming removed 5 bases from V and 9 bases from J; junction bases left unmatched: 1. The CDR3 DNA is TGTGCCAGCAGTAGGGACAGCATTCAGTACTTC. Its translation: CASSRDSIQYF.

The CDR3 region is CAISDPDRSQGGYTF. In DNA, the CDR3 is TGTGCCATCAGTGACCCGGACAGGTCCCAAGGGGGCTACACCTTC. The chain carries TRBV10-3 and TRBJ1-2; 7 bases line up with TRBD1. CDR3 size: 15 residues. V shed 3 bases and J 8 bases; nucleotides not matched to a gene: 12. Germline V gene data show CDR1 as ENHRY and CDR2 as SYGVKD.

The chain has TRBV7-9 and TRBJ1-2; possibly TRBD1 for D (5 bases). The CDR3 contains 13 residues. Germline CDR1 is SEHNR and CDR2 is FQNEAQ (reference sequence). V shed 0 bases and J shed 8 bases, with 10 bases lying between them. The CDR3: CASSLAPQGGYTF. In nucleotides, the CDR3 is TGTGCCAGCAGCTTAGCGCCTCAGGGAGGCTACACCTTC.

DNA of the CDR3: TGTGCCAGCAGCTCCCGTCGGGGGTCGGATAATTCACCCCTCCACTTT. Translating gives CASSSRRGSDNSPLHF. The rearrangement uses TRBV7-9 and TRBJ1-6; D might be TRBD1 (5 bases). The germline CDR1 and CDR2 sequences are SEHNR and FQNEAQ (reference sequence). Trimming took 4 bases from V and 5 from J, leaving 15 bases between them. This CDR3 comprises 16 residues.

This clone was seen a few times. The genes are TRBV18 and TRBJ2-1; 8 bases are shared with TRBD1. CDR1 and CDR2 (germline): KGHSH, LQKENI. This CDR3 comprises 16 residues. The trim removed 1 base at V and 7 bases at J, leaving 9 bases unmatched. In DNA form, the CDR3 reads TGTGCCAGCTCACCACTAGCAGGACAGGGTCTAAATGAGCAGTTCTTC. Protein: CASSPLAGQGLNEQFF.

The chain combines TRBV27 with TRBJ2-7; possible D gene TRBD1, 5 bases. Germline V CDR1 and CDR2: MNHEY, SMNVEV (reference sequence). The V end lost 6 bases, the J end lost 6 bases, and 15 bases lay between the germline ends. CDR3 length: 13 amino acids. This chain's CDR3 is CASRRQGSAEQYF. CDR3 sequence (DNA): TGTGCCAGCAGACGTCAGGGTAGTGCCGAGCAGTACTTC.

The chain employs TRBV13 and TRBJ2-7; possibly TRBD1 for D (6 bases). CDR3 size: 15 residues. CDR1 is PRHDT and CDR2 is FYEKMQ in the germline V gene (reference sequence). V was shortened by 2 bases and J by 5 bases, with 16 bases between the two germline ends. The CDR3 here is CASSLRDTWANEQYF. As DNA, the CDR3 is TGTGCCAGCAGCTTAAGGGACACCTGGGCCAACGAGCAGTACTTC.

The chain couples TRBV19 to TRBJ1-2; the D gene is possibly TRBD1 (6 bases). CDR3 length: 15 residues. The V gene's germline CDR1 is LNHDA and CDR2 SQIVND (reference sequence). The germline V and J ends were trimmed by 4 bases and 6 bases, with 18 bases remaining between them. CDR3 in DNA: TGTGCCAGTAGTAGGGCGAAACAGGGTGTCAATGGCTACACCTTC. Amino acids: CASSRAKQGVNGYTF.

This clone is a singleton in its sample. The CDR3 region is CASSGGTGVSWTEAFF. CDR3 sequence (DNA): TGTGCCAGCAGTGGAGGGACAGGGGTTTCTTGGACTGAAGCTTTCTTT. The V gene is TRBV2, the J gene TRBJ1-1; 10 bases agree with TRBD1. J gave up 5 bases and V 4 bases, and 10 bases lay outside the gene matches. Germline V gene data show CDR1 as SNHLY and CDR2 as FYNNEI. The CDR3 spans 16 residues.

This chain joins TRBV6-5 and TRBJ2-7, with TRBD2 matching over 8 bases. The V gene's germline CDR1 is MNHEY and CDR2 SVGAGI. The CDR3 runs to 14 residues. J gave up 6 bases and V 5 bases, and 9 bases lay outside the gene matches. The CDR3 here is CASSPGGPVTEQYF. The CDR3 bases are TGTGCCAGCAGTCCGGGGGGGCCGGTCACCGAGCAGTACTTC.

The chain couples TRBV7-9 to TRBJ1-2; 9 bases are a match to TRBD1. The ends lost 5 bases at V and 7 bases at J; junction bases unmatched: 17. In germline, CDR1 is SEHNR, CDR2 FQNEAQ (reference sequence). The CDR3 runs to 17 residues. In DNA form, the CDR3 reads TGTGCCAGCAGCCCCCCCTTGGAGCCCCCGGACAGGGGTGGCTACACCTTC. It translates to CASSPPLEPPDRGGYTF.